Below are 26 T cell receptor beta chains sequenced from a single sample in a study of HIV-infected patients and healthy controls. The repertoire came from unfractionated whole blood and reflected all unsorted peripheral T cells. Alpha and beta constant-region primers primed reverse transcription of around 540 ng RNA. Alpha and beta chain libraries were made separately by chain-specific third strand synthesis with multiplexing indices. From the 5' RACE reads, TCRdb called clonotypes with MiXCR, one entry per CDR3 protein. Here the sample spans about 3,300 distinct CDR3 sequences, about a fifth being singletons. The source material was blood, sampled before antiretroviral therapy. The source of these receptors is an adult with HIV infection.

By frequency in the sample, this clonotype is medium-sized. This rearrangement joins TRBV12-3 or TRBV12-4 to TRBJ2-3; TRBD1 aligns across 12 bases. V lost 6 bases, J lost 5 bases, and 6 bases stayed unmatched. The CDR3 extends over 15 amino acids. In DNA form, the CDR3 reads TGTGCCAGCAGCGGGACAGGGGGCGCGGGAGATACGCAGTATTTT. This sequence encodes CASSGTGGAGDTQYF.

In the case of this clonotype: The junction does not match germline at one end; this may be a read error. This chain links TRBV5-1 with TRBJ1-3; D is possibly TRBD1 (6 bases). The CDR3 is 15 amino acids. Germline loops: CDR1 SGHRS, CDR2 YFSETQ. In DNA, the CDR3 is TGCGACAGCAGAATAGGACAGACCTCTGGAAACACCATATATTTT. This translates into CDSRIGQTSGNTIYF.

The chain has TRBV30 and TRBJ1-4; TRBD1 might be the D (6 bases). CDR1 is GTSNPN, CDR2 SVGIG, per germline (reference sequence). CDR3 size: 16 residues. The V end lost 2 bases, the J end lost 8 bases, and 21 bases lay between the germline ends. The CDR3 coding sequence is TGTGCCTGGAGTCCCCATAGCGGGGGGCGCTGGGAAAAACTGTTTTTT. Translation gives CAWSPHSGGRWEKLFF.

This clonotype has just one count. A much bigger clone sits one base away, suggesting this may be a read error. The chain couples TRBV6-5 to TRBJ1-6; unclear D gene. Germline loops: CDR1 MNHEY, CDR2 SVGAGI. The CDR3 covers 18 residues. The V end lost 0 bases, the J end lost 2 bases, and 14 bases lay between the germline ends. CDR3 residues: CASSYSLAVGAYNSPLHF. CDR3 in DNA: TGTGCCAGCAGTTACTCTTTAGCAGTGGGCGCCTATAATTCACCCCTCCACTTT.

A remark on this clonotype: Possible read error: a much larger clone is one base away. The chain has TRBV2 and TRBJ1-2, with a weak D call TRBD1 (5 bases). V dropped 4 bases and J dropped 6 bases, with 12 bases sitting between them. This CDR3 region has 13 residues. Germline V lookup: CDR1 SNHLY, CDR2 FYNNEI. CDR3 in amino acids: CASSVWGADGYTF. The CDR3 coding sequence is TGTGCCAGCAGTGTTTGGGGCGCGGATGGCTACACCTTC.

This clonotype is labeled medium-sized (0.01 to 0.1%). The chain links TRBV30 to TRBJ1-1; D call uncertain. This CDR3 has 13 residues. In germline, CDR1 is GTSNPN, CDR2 SVGIG (reference sequence). Between the trimmed V and J ends, which lost 0 bases and 0 bases, there was a span of 5 bases. The CDR3 coding sequence is TGTGCCTGGAGTGTTGCATTGAACACTGAAGCTTTCTTT. Residues: CAWSVALNTEAFF.

This clonotype qualifies as medium-sized. CDR3 DNA sequence: TGTGCCAGCAGCACTCGGGGGGATCAATACAATGAGCAGTTCTTC. It codes for CASSTRGDQYNEQFF. The chain has TRBV9 and TRBJ2-1; 7 nucleotides align to TRBD2. V shed 4 bases, J shed 4 bases, and the junction held 8 bases outside the gene matches. Germline-derived CDR1 and CDR2 are SGDLS and YYNGEE. The CDR3 is 15 amino acids.

This clonotype was seen more than once but under ten times. The chain uses TRBV7-2 and TRBJ1-1, with 8 bases matching TRBD1. V gave up 5 bases and J gave up 6 bases; unmatched junction bases: 11. The CDR3 contains 15 residues. Germline lookup yields CDR1 SGHTA and CDR2 FQGNSA. For the CDR3, the DNA is TGTGCCAGCAGCCCCGCCGGGACAGGTTTTTCTGAAGCTTTCTTT. This gives the protein CASSPAGTGFSEAFF.

The rearrangement uses TRBV6-1 and TRBJ1-1; no clear D gene. The CDR3 spans 14 residues. The V and J ends lost 5 bases and 6 bases respectively, with 16 bases between them. The germline gives CDR1 MNHNS, CDR2 SASEGT. CDR3 nucleotide sequence: TGTGCCAGCAGTCCCCTTCTGGGTACGGCTGAAGCTTTCTTT. Translating it yields CASSPLLGTAEAFF.

This clonotype was counted only a few times. This rearrangement joins TRBV19 to TRBJ2-1; either TRBD1 or TRBD2 may supply D (6 bases each). The length of the CDR3 is 14 residues. Trimming took 8 bases from V and 1 from J, leaving 12 bases between them. From germline, CDR1 is LNHDA and CDR2 SQIVND (reference sequence). The CDR3 is CASSQGGSYNEQFF. For the CDR3, the DNA is TGTGCCAGTTCACAGGGAGGATCCTACAATGAGCAGTTCTTC.

Only a few counts were recorded for this clonotype. The chain is built from TRBV12-3 or TRBV12-4 and TRBJ2-5, with unresolved D. V was shortened by 7 bases and J by 4 bases, with 13 bases between the two germline ends. CDR3 length: 13 amino acids. This CDR3 reads CASTPGLGETQYF. The CDR3 DNA reads as TGTGCCAGCACCCCCGGATTAGGAGAGACCCAGTACTTC.

Relative to its sample, this clonotype is medium-sized. The V call is TRBV12-3 or TRBV12-4, the J call TRBJ2-5; TRBD2 aligns across 10 bases. CDR3 size: 17 residues. V shed 5 bases, J shed 2 bases, and the junction held 11 bases outside the gene matches. The CDR3: CASSPYSGGAPQETQYF. CDR3 nucleotide sequence: TGTGCCAGCAGTCCCTACAGCGGGGGGGCGCCACAAGAGACCCAGTACTTC.

This clonotype is labeled medium-sized. The rearrangement links TRBV12-5 to TRBJ2-1; weak D call: TRBD2 (6 bases). CDR3 size: 13 residues. The V gene's germline CDR1 is LGHNT and CDR2 FRNRAP. Trimming took off 5 bases at V and 12 bases at J, with 17 bases between the two ends. CDR3 amino acids: CASGATSNPSQFF. The CDR3 nucleotides read TGTGCTAGTGGTGCTACTAGCAATCCCTCGCAGTTCTTC. Based on the CDR3 plus reference TRBV12-5 and TRBJ2-1, the full variable domain is DARVTQTPRHKVTEMGQEVTMRCQPILGHNTVFWYRQTMMQGLELLAYFRNRAPLDDSGMPKDRFSAEMPDATLATLKIQPSEPRDSAVYFCASGATSNPSQFFGPGTRLTVL.

In its sample, this clonotype is medium-sized. This chain connects TRBV2 to TRBJ1-5; 9 nucleotides align to TRBD1. The germline gives CDR1 SNHLY, CDR2 FYNNEI. After removal of 8 bases from V and 2 bases from J, the junction contained 4 bases not matched to a gene. The CDR3 totals 14 residues. The CDR3: CASQGQGGNQPQHF. The CDR3 DNA reads as TGTGCCAGCCAGGGACAGGGCGGCAATCAGCCCCAGCATTTT. Full variable domain (remainder filled in from reference TRBV2 and TRBJ1-5): EPEVTQTPSHQVTQMGQEVILRCVPISNHLYFYWYRQILGQKVEFLVSFYNNEISEKSEIFDDQFSVERPDGSNFTLKIRSTKLEDSAMYFCASQGQGGNQPQHFGDGTRLSIL.

This clonotype was seen a few times. The chain links TRBV3-1 to TRBJ2-2; D unresolved. Trimming shortened V by 6 bases and J by 6 bases, and 11 bases separated the two germline ends. Germline V gene lookup returns CDR1 LGHDT and CDR2 YNNKEL (reference sequence). CDR3 length equals 13 residues. The CDR3 loop reads CASRAHGPGELFF. CDR3 in DNA: TGTGCCAGCAGGGCGCACGGCCCCGGGGAGCTGTTTTTT.

The chain couples TRBV9 to TRBJ2-3; D is possibly TRBD2 (6 bases). The CDR3 loop spans 15 amino acids. CDR1 SGDLS and CDR2 YYNGEE come from the germline V gene. V gave up 2 bases and J gave up 1 base, with 11 bases separating them. This CDR3 reads CASSVDPGGTDTQYF. In DNA form, the CDR3 reads TGTGCCAGCAGCGTGGACCCGGGGGGCACAGATACGCAGTATTTT.

This chain joins TRBV11-2 and TRBJ1-1, with D possibly being TRBD1 (6 bases). This CDR3 is 15 amino acids long. Germline CDR1 is SGHAT and CDR2 is FQNNGV. Trimming cost V 7 bases and J 1 base, with 16 bases left between them. In DNA form, the CDR3 reads TGTGCCAGCACCCCCAAGGGGGGGGCGAACACTGAAGCTTTCTTT. It specifies CASTPKGGANTEAFF.

The chain recombines TRBV11-1 with TRBJ2-1, with D unclear. V lost 1 base, J lost 5 bases, and 9 bases lay in between. This CDR3 comprises 14 residues. The germline gives CDR1 SGHAT, CDR2 FQDESV (reference sequence). The CDR3 sequence is CASSLVARNNEQFF. The DNA for the CDR3 is TGTGCCAGCAGCTTAGTAGCCAGAAACAATGAGCAGTTCTTC.

For this clonotype: A much larger clone lies a single base off, so this may be a read error. The chain links TRBV7-8 to TRBJ2-3, with D maybe TRBD2 (5 bases). Trimming shortened V by 4 bases and J by 2 bases, and 25 bases separated the two germline ends. The CDR3 loop spans 19 amino acids. The V gene's germline CDR1 is SGHVS and CDR2 FQNEAQ. The CDR3 is CASSSHQETAPGFTDTQYF. DNA for the CDR3: TGTGCCAGCAGCTCCCACCAGGAAACAGCGCCGGGGTTCACAGATACGCAGTATTTT.

The genes are TRBV13 and TRBJ2-7; D gene uncertain. Trimming cost V 1 base and J 5 bases, with 15 bases left between them. CDR3 length equals 15 residues. Germline V lookup: CDR1 PRHDT, CDR2 FYEKMQ (reference sequence). The CDR3 DNA reads TGTGCCAGCAGCTTAGTAGTTCTAACCCCCCACGAGCAGTACTTC. Translating gives CASSLVVLTPHEQYF. Complete variable domain (other parts from reference TRBV13 and TRBJ2-7): AAGVIQSPRHLIKEKRETATLKCYPIPRHDTVYWYQQGPGQDPQFLISFYEKMQSDKGSIPDRFSAQQFSDYHSELNMSSLELGDSALYFCASSLVVLTPHEQYFGPGTRLTVT.

This clonotype is labeled medium-sized. This chain links TRBV6-5 with TRBJ1-1, with D possibly being TRBD1 (6 bases). The CDR3 is 13 amino acids. The germline CDR1 and CDR2 sequences are MNHEY and SVGAGI. V shed 0 bases and J shed 7 bases, with 9 bases lying between them. The CDR3 DNA sequence: TGTGCCAGCAGTTACTCAGGGGACATTGAAGCTTTCTTT. It is translated as CASSYSGDIEAFF.

In its sample, this clonotype ranks as large. Written as DNA, the CDR3 is TGTGCCAGCAGTCTACCGGGGGCGGGAAGCGAGCAGTACTTC. Protein sequence: CASSLPGAGSEQYF. The chain employs TRBV6-2 or TRBV6-3 and TRBJ2-7; the D gene could be TRBD1 or TRBD2 (6 bases each). The CDR3 has 14 residues. Trimming took 5 bases from V and 6 from J, leaving 17 bases between them. Germline-derived CDR1 and CDR2 are MNHEY and SVGEGT.

By share, this clonotype counts as medium-sized. The chain employs TRBV9 and TRBJ1-5; D call uncertain. CDR1 is SGDLS and CDR2 is YYNGEE in the germline V gene. Trimming shortened V by 3 bases and J by 2 bases, and 9 bases separated the two germline ends. The CDR3 runs to 14 residues. The DNA for the CDR3 is TGTGCCAGCAGCGCAGACCCGGGCAATCAGCCCCAGCATTTT. This gives the protein CASSADPGNQPQHF. Together with reference TRBV9 and TRBJ1-5, the CDR3 gives the full variable domain: DSGVTQTPKHLITATGQRVTLRCSPRSGDLSVYWYQQSLDQGLQFLIQYYNGEERAKGNILERFSAQQFPDLHSELNLSSLELGDSALYFCASSADPGNQPQHFGDGTRLSIL.

This clonotype counts as medium-sized. The rearrangement uses TRBV19 and TRBJ1-1; D not certain. The V end lost 3 bases, the J end lost 4 bases, and 15 bases lay between the germline ends. Per the germline V gene, CDR1 is LNHDA and CDR2 is SQIVND (reference sequence). CDR3 length: 15 amino acids. In nucleotides, the CDR3 is TGTGCCAGTAGTATCTTCCCGGACGGACCCACTGAAGCTTTCTTT. Its protein product is CASSIFPDGPTEAFF.

V is TRBV19 and J is TRBJ2-5; maybe TRBD2 (6 bases). V lost 4 bases and J lost 3, with 15 bases in between. The germline V gene has CDR1 LNHDA and CDR2 SQIVND (reference sequence). The length of the CDR3 is 15 residues. The CDR3 sequence is CASSNKGTAKETQYF. As DNA, the CDR3 is TGTGCCAGTAGTAACAAAGGGACTGCAAAAGAGACCCAGTACTTC.

In this sample, this clonotype is medium-sized. The rearrangement uses TRBV7-2 and TRBJ1-4; no firm D call. Germline loops: CDR1 SGHTA, CDR2 FQGNSA. The CDR3 has 14 amino acids. V lost 5 bases to trimming and J lost 7 bases, with 14 bases between them. CDR3 sequence (DNA): TGTGCCAGCAGCCGAAGTGGGGTTTCTGAAAAACTGTTTTTT. Protein sequence: CASSRSGVSEKLFF.